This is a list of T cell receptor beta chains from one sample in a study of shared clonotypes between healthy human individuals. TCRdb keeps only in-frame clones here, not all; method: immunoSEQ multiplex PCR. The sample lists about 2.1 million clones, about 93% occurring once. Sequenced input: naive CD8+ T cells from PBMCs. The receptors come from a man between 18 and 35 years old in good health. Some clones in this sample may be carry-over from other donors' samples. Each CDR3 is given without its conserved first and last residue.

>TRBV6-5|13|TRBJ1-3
ASSAGTVSGNTIY
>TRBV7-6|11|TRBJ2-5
ASSLWRQETQY
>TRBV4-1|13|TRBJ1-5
ASSQGRGVNQPQH
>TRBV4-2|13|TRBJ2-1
ASSPSGGTYNEQF
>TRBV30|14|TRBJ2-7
AWSLSLGTGRNEQY
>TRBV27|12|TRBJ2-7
ASSLVQPRGEQY
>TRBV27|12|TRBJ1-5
ASGFTGGNQPQH
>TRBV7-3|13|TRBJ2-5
ASSLARGARETQY
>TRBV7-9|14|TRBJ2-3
ASSAGWRAGTDTQY
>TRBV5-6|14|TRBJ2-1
ASSSRQGAIGNEQF
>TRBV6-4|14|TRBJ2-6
ASSYGPGSGANVLT
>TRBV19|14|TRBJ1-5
ASSISGTLPNQPQH
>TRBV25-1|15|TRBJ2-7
ASSRTTVTSGSHEQY
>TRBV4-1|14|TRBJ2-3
ASSHGTGLETDTQY